This T cell receptor (beta chain) emerged from a study of T cell changes during pregnancy in multiple sclerosis. Assay: immunoSEQ multiplex PCR; the TCRdb copy retains only in-frame clones and omits some. The sample lists 46,000 or so clones; just over 90% were seen once. The CDR3 loop spans 15 amino acids. Losses at the gene ends were 4 bases for V and 5 bases for J; bases not matched to a gene: 10. Looked up from germline, CDR1 is SGHRS and CDR2 is YFSETQ. The starting material was CD8+ T cells from peripheral blood mononuclear cells, obtained after pregnancy. J is TRBJ2-3 and V is TRBV5-1, with 7 bases matching TRBD1. This clonotype was sampled from a female donor with multiple sclerosis, enrolled in a pregnancy study. The CDR3 sequence is CASSALQGRGDTQYF. CDR3 sequence (DNA): TGCGCCAGCAGCGCCTTACAGGGGCGCGGAGATACGCAGTATTTT.